Sequencing of this T cell receptor beta chain was carried out in a study of Ad26.COV2.S vaccination and SARS-CoV-2 variants (dated by TCRdb to 2020 to 2022). About the full investigation: Donors in the vaccine arm were drawn from COV1001, a multicentre, randomized, double-blind, placebo-controlled phase I-IIa trial testing Ad26.COV2.S in healthy adults. Investigators did not know the trial group allocation while performing experiments and assessing outcomes. The TCR-sequenced set comprised around 30 samples: around 20 Ad26.COV2.S vaccine recipients, 5 placebo recipients and 8 SARS-CoV-2 convalescent individuals. The specificity and breadth of SARS-CoV-2-reactive T cell receptors after Ad26.COV2.S vaccination were assessed by TCRbeta repertoire sequencing. Participants in the trial were split at random into five groups of five each, receiving low-dose or high-dose Ad26.COV2.S once or twice, or else placebo on both occasions. Dosing of Ad26.COV2.S was intramuscular, at either 5x10^10 or 1x10^11 viral particles, delivered as one shot or as two shots spaced 56 days apart. The research as a whole found: The study was not powered to compare responses between vaccine doses or regimens. Vaccine and placebo recipients had similar non-spike TCR breadth, a finding consistent with the vaccine containing only spike. Compared with placebo recipients, Ad26.COV2.S recipients showed higher spike-specific TCR breadth (P = 0.0014). After vaccination, spike-specific CD8+ and CD4+ T cell responses were reported to show substantial breadth. It was noted by the authors that total T cell responses may have been underestimated by the TCR breadth and depth analyses.

For CDR1 and CDR2, the germline V gene lists ENHRY and SYGVKD. The CDR3 has 13 amino acids, counting the end cysteine and phenylalanine. Left in the record is the CDR3 DNA by itself, 39 bases read in frame from the first base. Trimming removed 7 bases from V and 0 bases from J, leaving 9 bases between the germline ends. TCRbeta CDR3 regions were sequenced with the immunoSEQ Assay. After extraction, genomic DNA underwent amplification by bias-controlled multiplex PCR, followed by high-throughput sequencing. The original pipeline was this. To quantify the absolute abundance of each unique TCRbeta CDR3 region, sequences were collapsed and filtered. T cell fraction was estimated by normalization of TCRbeta template counts to usable DNA, with usable DNA being measured through amplification of reference genes present in all nucleated cells. Repertoire TCRs were annotated as SARS-CoV-2-specific by exact matching of V gene, CDR3 amino acid sequence and J gene to a known reactive TCR set. MIRA supplied the reference SARS-CoV-2 TCR set, which was filtered for enrichment in COVID-19-positive ImmuneCODE repertoires so that public or cross-reactive TCRs were removed. Based on the MIRA antigens, annotated TCRs were further analysed at the level of specific ORF or position within ORF. Breadth was defined as the number of annotated unique rearrangements divided by the total number of unique productive rearrangements, and depth was defined as the summed frequency of the annotated unique rearrangements. Two-sided Wilcoxon rank-sum tests were used to compare TCR breadth between groups. Imported from immuneACCESS, the table was reduced by TCRdb to in-frame sequences with V and J called. These copies leave out some clones; in studies compared against another copy, an unresolved V gene accounts for under half, and the cause of the remainder is not known. V, J and clone size derive from that table, while D and trimming were established from the DNA sequence. A total of hundreds of thousands of clones appear in this sample, about 90% of them only once. The ten largest account for around 1.4% of the sample.

The treatment or condition label corresponds to: 15 to 20 received Ad26.COV2.S at low or high dose, single or two shots; several received placebo; per-sample allocation not given. For vaccine and placebo recipients, the sequenced repertoires came from samples collected on day 63 after the first injection. In Cohort 1b, 20 to 25 adults aged 18-55 years were enrolled at a single site in Boston, USA, between 29 July and 7 August 2020. Ad26.COV2.S was a replication-incompetent adenovirus type 26 vector expressing a prefusion-stabilized SARS-CoV-2 spike protein from the original Wuhan strain. This clone was recorded once. The antigen this receptor binds is unknown. There are no base qualities to consult, and no much larger clone falls within one base.

This clonotype was obtained from a person aged 18-65 years who received the Ad26.COV2.S COVID-19 vaccine or a placebo. The chain joins TRBV10-3 to TRBJ1-1; there is no confident call for the D gene. Here the sequenced sample was peripheral blood, taken in a trial of Ad26.COV2.S vaccine versus placebo. The nucleotide sequence is given as TGTGCCATCAACGGGGTCATGAACACTGAAGCTTTCTTT. Translated, this is CAINGVMNTEAFF.